This T cell receptor (beta chain) was sequenced during a study of identical twins. V lost 4 bases to trimming and J lost 5 bases; unmatched junction nucleotides: 6. There are 15 residues in the CDR3. This clonotype was observed many times. TCRdb processed the 5' RACE reads anew with MiXCR; each CDR3 protein has one entry. The sample includes about 340,000 distinct CDR3 sequences, roughly 12% of them seen just once. The same sample was also studied in work on yellow fever vaccine responses in identical twins.

The sample consisted of CD8+ T cells sorted from blood. This chain links TRBV12-3 or TRBV12-4 with TRBJ2-5, with 11 bases lining up with TRBD1. The TCR sequence derives from a woman aged 18-30 years in good health. CDR3 coding DNA: TGTGCCAGCAGTTCCCGGACAGGGGGCGTTGAGACCCAGTACTTC. Translating gives CASSSRTGGVETQYF.